The 12 T cell receptor beta chains below all came from one sample that was sequenced in a study of T cells after yellow fever vaccination (dated by TCRdb to about 2019). The sample's treatment or condition label is to be understood as: live attenuated yellow fever vaccine strain. Library generation was performed with 5' RACE. Data came from an Illumina HiSeq 2500. Using fastp trimming at Q25 and MiXCR clonotype assembly, TCRdb reanalyzed the public sequencing data and kept in-frame beta chains. Rows are unified per CDR3 protein, each entry keeping the most common DNA and genes. This sample comprises some 390,000 distinct CDR3 sequences, 6% to 8% of them detected only once. 15% of the sample rests with the top ten. This material consisted of PBMCs, taken 5 days after the yellow fever booster vaccination. The receptors were sampled from a young man who received the YFV17D yellow fever vaccine.

This clonotype was observed a few times. The V and J genes are TRBV20-1 and TRBJ1-2, with a weak D call TRBD1 (5 bases). The CDR3 spans 14 residues. Trimming left V 0 bases short and J 0 bases short, with 8 bases between. Germline V gene data show CDR1 as DFQATT and CDR2 as SNEGSKA (reference sequence). This chain's CDR3 is CSAREVGANYGYTF. The DNA for the CDR3 is TGCAGTGCTAGAGAAGTAGGGGCTAACTATGGCTACACCTTC.

This clonotype occurred many times. V usage is TRBV5-1 and J usage is TRBJ2-1; D is undetermined. With 3 bases removed from V and 6 bases from J, the gap between germline ends came to 1 base. The V gene's germline CDR1 is SGHRS and CDR2 YFSETQ. This CDR3 has 10 amino acids. The CDR3: CASSSNEQFF. CDR3 in DNA: TGCGCCAGCAGCTCCAATGAGCAGTTCTTC.

This clonotype turned up a few times. This CDR3 is CASSPDREWDIQYF. Here the CDR3 DNA reads TGTGCCAGCAGCCCGGACAGGGAATGGGACATTCAGTACTTC. The chain joins TRBV5-5 to TRBJ2-4; TRBD1 agrees at 8 bases. With V trimmed by 4 bases and J by 8 bases, 8 bases remained unmatched. There are 14 residues in the CDR3. The germline V gene has CDR1 SGHKS and CDR2 YYEKEE (reference sequence).

The V gene is TRBV11-2, the J gene TRBJ2-5; the match to TRBD2 covers 13 bases. V trimming: 5 bases; J trimming: 2 bases; junction bases outside the gene matches: 11. In germline, CDR1 is SGHAT, CDR2 FQNNGV. The CDR3 loop spans 18 amino acids. The CDR3 DNA sequence: TGTGCCAGCAGCGCAAGACTAGCGGGAGGAGTTAAGCAAGAGACCCAGTACTTC. Translating gives CASSARLAGGVKQETQYF.

This CDR3 reads CASSQKGLVGNTGELFF. As DNA, the CDR3 is TGCGCCAGCAGCCAGAAAGGGCTAGTGGGTAACACCGGGGAGCTGTTTTTT. V is TRBV4-1 and J is TRBJ2-2; unclear D gene. Germline assignment: CDR1 MGHRA and CDR2 YSYEKL. The CDR3 covers 17 residues. V was clipped by 3 bases and J by 2 bases, with 16 bases between them.

This clonotype was counted ten times or more. The chain uses TRBV5-1 and TRBJ1-1; no firm D call. V was trimmed by 3 bases and J by 0 bases, leaving 6 bases between them. Germline CDR1 reads SGHRS; CDR2 reads YFSETQ. CDR3 length: 13 amino acids. As DNA, the CDR3 is TGCGCCAGCAGCTCCCCAATGAACACTGAAGCTTTCTTT. Protein product: CASSSPMNTEAFF.

The chain combines TRBV10-3 with TRBJ1-5; the D is unclear. V shed 3 bases and J shed 0 bases, with 9 bases lying between them. CDR3 length: 15 residues. Germline assignment: CDR1 ENHRY and CDR2 SYGVKD. CDR3 sequence: CAISEDLGSNQPQHF. The CDR3 region has the DNA TGTGCCATCAGTGAAGATTTGGGTAGCAATCAGCCCCAGCATTTT.

This clonotype was seen repeatedly, ten times or more. The chain is built from TRBV5-1 and TRBJ1-5; TRBD1 is a possible D gene (6 bases). Between the trimmed V and J ends, which lost 2 bases and 2 bases, there was a span of 11 bases. Germline-derived CDR1 and CDR2 are SGHRS and YFSETQ. The CDR3 has 15 amino acids. CDR3 DNA: TGCGCCAGCAGCTTACAGGGTGTTGGCAATCAGCCCCAGCATTTT. Its translation is CASSLQGVGNQPQHF.

The V call is TRBV29-1, the J call TRBJ2-2; D not resolved. V was cut by 7 bases and J by 7 bases, with 16 bases left in between. From germline, CDR1 is SQVTM and CDR2 ANQGSEA. The CDR3 extends over 13 amino acids. The CDR3 protein is CSADIGFGGELFF. CDR3 coding DNA: TGCAGCGCTGACATCGGGTTCGGCGGGGAGCTGTTTTTT.

V and J are TRBV6-1 and TRBJ1-6; D remains ambiguous. Germline CDR1 reads MNHNS; CDR2 reads SASEGT. This CDR3 region has 12 residues. V was clipped by 1 base and J by 9 bases, with 4 bases between them. This CDR3 is CASSEDLSPLHF. In nucleotides, the CDR3 is TGTGCCAGCAGTGAAGATCTTTCACCCCTCCACTTT.

The V and J genes are TRBV6-5 and TRBJ2-1, with D unclear. Germline values: CDR1 MNHEY, CDR2 SVGAGI. This CDR3 is 13 amino acids long. V lost 0 bases and J 6 bases, leaving 6 bases between the germline ends. Here the CDR3 reads CASSYSMGNEQFF. The CDR3 bases are TGTGCCAGCAGTTACTCGATGGGCAATGAGCAGTTCTTC.

There are a few counts of this clonotype. The rearrangement links TRBV5-1 to TRBJ2-1, with 8 bases lining up with TRBD1. Germline assignment: CDR1 SGHRS and CDR2 YFSETQ. There are 15 residues in the CDR3. With 3 bases clipped from V and 3 bases from J, the junction kept 5 bases outside the gene matches. CDR3 bases: TGCGCCAGCAGCTCAGATGGACAGGGCTACAATGAGCAGTTCTTC. Residues: CASSSDGQGYNEQFF.